This entry features one TCR beta chain sequence. Authors' data handling: Nucleated cell number was recorded as an estimate derived from reference gene primer amplification. The protocol was immunoSEQ multiplex PCR, while the TCRdb copy is restricted to in-frame clones and leaves out a portion. That table furnishes V, J and clone size, whereas the DNA furnished D and trimming. The data contain around 94,000 clones, 87% of them singletons. This entry is derived from a study of blood T cell repertoires in COVID-19. On the study more broadly: COVID-19 samples collected from the United States, Italy and Spain covered acute and convalescent phases. Nucleic acid was either cDNA or gDNA, and it came from T cells, B-cell-depleted T cells, or PBMCs.

Per the germline V gene, CDR1 is MNHEY and CDR2 is SVGEGT. V dropped 1 base and J dropped 0 bases, with 10 bases sitting between them. CDR3 size: 15 residues. The source material was peripheral blood. This clonotype was obtained from a man aged 50 or older with active COVID-19. This chain uses TRBV6-2 or TRBV6-3 with TRBJ2-7; D possibly corresponds to TRBD2 (5 bases). The CDR3 DNA sequence: TGTGCCAGCAGTTACTTAATCCGGGGCTCCTACGAGCAGTACTTC. It yields the protein CASSYLIRGSYEQYF.